Detailed here is one T cell receptor (beta chain). Its binding antigen is unknown. Per-nucleotide qualities are absent, and no much larger clonotype sits a single base away. This entry comes from a study of blood T cell repertoires in COVID-19 (dated by TCRdb to the early 2020s). With respect to the entire study: Samples covering the acute and convalescent phases of COVID-19 were provided by collaborators in the United States, Italy and Spain. The material from the prospective study consisted of cDNA or gDNA derived from T cells, B-cell-depleted T cells, or PBMCs. Subjects who had been exposed to COVID-19, were actively infected with it, or had recovered from it provided the deeply sampled blood TCRbeta repertoires that made up the dataset. The repertoires were released in a freely available public database intended as a resource for research on the immune response to SARS-CoV-2. Samples were obtained from the ongoing ImmuneRACE study (first 160 participants) and from some 1,200 subjects provided by 6 global collaborators. The sample metadata nearly always contained a de-identified subject ID, COVID-19 status, age in years and sex. Where available, HLA class I and class II types were taken from metadata supplied by the sample provider and were not determined by assay-based typing. Overall study results and their limits: Clinical and demographic metadata were provided uncurated, with the amount varying by source and participant.

V loses 2 bases at its end and J loses 6 bases; junction bases beyond the gene matches: 11. The germline V gene (reference sequence) supplies CDR1 SGHNT and CDR2 YYREEE. There are 17 amino acids in the CDR3, from cysteine to phenylalanine inclusive. The entry retains the CDR3 DNA only, 51 bases that are in frame from base 1. Each collaborating institution followed its own protocols to collect whole blood in K2EDTA tubes. For TCRbeta analysis, collaborators shipped samples as frozen whole blood, isolated PBMCs, or DNA extracted from either of those sample types. TCRbeta CDR3 regions were amplified from genomic DNA using the immunoSEQ Assay, a bias-controlled multiplex PCR. Regarding the original processing steps: The number of nucleated cells in each sample was estimated by amplification of reference gene primers within the assay. To quantify the absolute abundance of each unique TCRbeta CDR3 rearrangement, sequence reads were collapsed and filtered. For each sample, productive Simpson clonality was calculated by taking the square root of Simpson's diversity index across productive rearrangements. In TCRdb, the immuneACCESS table is reduced to in-frame sequences with V and J assigned. These tables do not hold every clone; where another copy was compared, an unresolved V gene accounts for under half, and the others remain unexplained. V and J calls and clone size are given by that table; D and trimming were obtained from the DNA. The sample has 140,000 or so clones on record, around 89% of them singletons. The top ten clones comprise around 10% of the sample.

Sequenced material: peripheral blood. Here the chain combines TRBV5-4 and TRBJ1-2, with 12 bases matching TRBD1. This clonotype was obtained from a woman older than 75 with acute or convalescent COVID-19. The CDR3 region has the sequence CASSLPGQGALQNGYTF. The sequenced DNA: TGTGCCAGCAGCTTACCGGGACAGGGGGCTTTACAGAATGGCTACACCTTC.